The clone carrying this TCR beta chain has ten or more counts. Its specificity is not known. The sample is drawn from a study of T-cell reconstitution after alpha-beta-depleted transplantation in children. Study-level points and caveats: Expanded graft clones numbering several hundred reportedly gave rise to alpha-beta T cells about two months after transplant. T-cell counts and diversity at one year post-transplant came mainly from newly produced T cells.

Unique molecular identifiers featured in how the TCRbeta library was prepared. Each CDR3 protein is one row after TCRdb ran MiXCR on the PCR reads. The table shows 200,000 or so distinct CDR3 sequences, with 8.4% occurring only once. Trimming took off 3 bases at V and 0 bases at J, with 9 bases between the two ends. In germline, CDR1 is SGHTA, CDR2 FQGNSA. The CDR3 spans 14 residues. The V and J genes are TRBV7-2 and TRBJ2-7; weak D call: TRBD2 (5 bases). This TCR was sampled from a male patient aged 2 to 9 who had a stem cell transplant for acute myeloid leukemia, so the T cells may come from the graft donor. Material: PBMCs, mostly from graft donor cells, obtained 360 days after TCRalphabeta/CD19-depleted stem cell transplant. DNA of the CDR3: TGTGCCAGCAGCTTGGCGGGCACCTCCTACGAGCAGTACTTC. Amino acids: CASSLAGTSYEQYF.